This TCR beta chain was found in a study of blood T cell repertoires in COVID-19. At the level of the study: PBMCs, B-cell-depleted T cells, or T cells provided the cDNA or gDNA that made up the material.

Libraries were prepared by immunoSEQ multiplex PCR; TCRdb keeps only in-frame clonotypes and omits some of them. This repertoire shows about 180,000 clones, approximately 88% found once; its top ten account for 6.5% to 8.5%. CDR3 length equals 14 residues. Per germline, CDR1 LGHNT and CDR2 FRNRAP. V lost 0 bases, J lost 7 bases, and 10 bases lay in between. Recruited during active infection, patients (from Seattle) were subsequently followed longitudinally. The sequence was obtained from a woman in her thirties or forties with COVID-19, enrolled during active disease. This chain links TRBV12-5 with TRBJ1-5; D gene uncertain. The source material was peripheral blood. As DNA, the CDR3 is TGTGCTAGTGGTTTGGTAACGGGAGAACAGCCCCAGCATTTT. It specifies CASGLVTGEQPQHF.